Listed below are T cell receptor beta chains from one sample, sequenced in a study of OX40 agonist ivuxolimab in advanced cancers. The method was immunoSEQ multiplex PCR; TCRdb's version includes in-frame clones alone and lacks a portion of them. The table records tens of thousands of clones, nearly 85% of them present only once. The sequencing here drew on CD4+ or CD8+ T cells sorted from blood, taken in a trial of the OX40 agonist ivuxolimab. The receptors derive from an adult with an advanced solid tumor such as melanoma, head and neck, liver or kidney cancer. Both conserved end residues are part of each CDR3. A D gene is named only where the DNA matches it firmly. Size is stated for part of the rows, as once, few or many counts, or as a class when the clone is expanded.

CDR3aa: CASTRGGVTDTQYF; CDR3nt: TGTGCCAGCACCAGGGGGGGGGTCACAGATACGCAGTATTTT; abundance: -; v_gene: TRBV2; j_gene: TRBJ2-3; d_gene: -
CDR3aa: CASRLAGGPDTQYF; CDR3nt: TGTGCCAGCAGGCTAGCGGGGGGGCCAGATACGCAGTATTTT; abundance: -; v_gene: TRBV6-5; j_gene: TRBJ2-3; d_gene: TRBD2
CDR3aa: CASSPGSRGAFNEQFF; CDR3nt: TGCGCCAGCAGCCCCGGAAGTCGGGGGGCTTTTAATGAGCAGTTCTTC; abundance: -; v_gene: TRBV5-1; j_gene: TRBJ2-1; d_gene: -
CDR3aa: CASSYMAEAFF; CDR3nt: TGTGCCAGCAGTTACATGGCTGAAGCTTTCTTT; abundance: -; v_gene: TRBV6-5; j_gene: TRBJ1-1; d_gene: -
CDR3aa: CASRDRAWQPQHF; CDR3nt: TGTGCCAGTAGGGACAGGGCATGGCAGCCCCAGCATTTT; abundance: few; v_gene: TRBV19; j_gene: TRBJ1-5; d_gene: TRBD1
CDR3aa: CASSKKVEGWQSTEAFF; CDR3nt: TGTGCCAGCAGCAAAAAAGTGGAGGGGTGGCAGAGCACTGAAGCTTTCTTT; abundance: -; v_gene: TRBV21-1; j_gene: TRBJ1-1; d_gene: -
CDR3aa: CSVFGSYDTDTQYF; CDR3nt: TGCAGCGTTTTTGGTAGCTACGACACAGATACGCAGTATTTT; abundance: once; v_gene: TRBV29-1; j_gene: TRBJ2-3; d_gene: -
CDR3aa: CASRRTSGGALDEQFF; CDR3nt: TGCGCCAGCAGACGGACTAGCGGGGGGGCCTTGGATGAGCAGTTCTTC; abundance: -; v_gene: TRBV5-1; j_gene: TRBJ2-1; d_gene: TRBD2
CDR3aa: CASSRPGVNGELFF; CDR3nt: TGTGCCAGCAGTCGGCCGGGGGTGAACGGGGAGCTGTTTTTT; abundance: -; v_gene: TRBV6-5; j_gene: TRBJ2-2; d_gene: -
CDR3aa: CASGTIDGDQYF; CDR3nt: TGTGCCTCGGGTACCATTGATGGGGACCAGTACTTC; abundance: -; v_gene: TRBV6-5; j_gene: TRBJ2-5; d_gene: -
CDR3aa: CASSPGVDTQYF; CDR3nt: TGTGCCAGCTCACCCGGGGTAGATACGCAGTATTTT; abundance: medium-sized; v_gene: TRBV18; j_gene: TRBJ2-3; d_gene: -
CDR3aa: CASSETAGEQYF; CDR3nt: TGCGCCAGCAGTGAGACAGCGGGGGAGCAGTACTTC; abundance: -; v_gene: TRBV10-2; j_gene: TRBJ2-7; d_gene: TRBD2
CDR3aa: CASSSPVGAFF; CDR3nt: TGTGCCAGCAGTTCCCCCGTCGGGGCTTTCTTT; abundance: -; v_gene: TRBV6-6; j_gene: TRBJ1-1; d_gene: -
CDR3aa: CASSHTRVTGGYNEQFF; CDR3nt: TGTGCCAGCAGCCACACACGTGTGACGGGGGGTTACAATGAGCAGTTCTTC; abundance: -; v_gene: TRBV4-2; j_gene: TRBJ2-1; d_gene: TRBD2
CDR3aa: CASRPGGPPIDEQFF; CDR3nt: TGTGCCAGTAGACCGGGGGGCCCCCCAATCGATGAGCAGTTCTTC; abundance: -; v_gene: TRBV19; j_gene: TRBJ2-1; d_gene: -
CDR3aa: CASSRTVLNEKLFF; CDR3nt: TGTGCCAGCAGTCGGACAGTCCTTAATGAAAAACTGTTTTTT; abundance: -; v_gene: TRBV6-5; j_gene: TRBJ1-4; d_gene: -
CDR3aa: CASSSGSIRTDTQYF; CDR3nt: TGCGCCAGCAGCTCTGGCAGCATCCGCACAGATACGCAGTATTTT; abundance: -; v_gene: TRBV5-1; j_gene: TRBJ2-3; d_gene: -
CDR3aa: CASLDSGRGGYTF; CDR3nt: TGTGCCAGTCTAGATTCAGGGCGAGGTGGCTACACCTTC; abundance: -; v_gene: TRBV6-6; j_gene: TRBJ1-2; d_gene: -
CDR3aa: CASSLRGGTEAFF; CDR3nt: TGCGCCAGCAGCCTAAGAGGCGGCACTGAAGCTTTCTTT; abundance: -; v_gene: TRBV5-1; j_gene: TRBJ1-1; d_gene: -
CDR3aa: CASSQDPTPAYEQYF; CDR3nt: TGCGCCAGCAGCCAAGATCCTACCCCCGCCTACGAGCAGTACTTC; abundance: -; v_gene: TRBV4-3; j_gene: TRBJ2-7; d_gene: -
CDR3aa: CASSLSGGAGEKLFF; CDR3nt: TGTGCTAGCAGCTTATCCGGGGGCGCCGGGGAAAAACTGTTTTTT; abundance: -; v_gene: TRBV7-7; j_gene: TRBJ1-4; d_gene: -
CDR3aa: CASRMGQGGPDTQYF; CDR3nt: TGTGCCAGTAGGATGGGACAGGGTGGGCCAGATACGCAGTATTTT; abundance: -; v_gene: TRBV19; j_gene: TRBJ2-3; d_gene: TRBD1
CDR3aa: CASSGRTGTTDEQYF; CDR3nt: TGTGCCAGCAGTGGTAGGACAGGGACAACCGACGAGCAGTACTTC; abundance: -; v_gene: TRBV6-1; j_gene: TRBJ2-7; d_gene: TRBD1
CDR3aa: CASTPQRGYYEQYF; CDR3nt: TGTGCCAGCACCCCCCAGCGGGGATACTACGAGCAGTACTTC; abundance: -; v_gene: TRBV2; j_gene: TRBJ2-7; d_gene: TRBD2
CDR3aa: CASSLWTNNEQFF; CDR3nt: TGTGCCAGCAGCTTGTGGACGAACAATGAGCAGTTCTTC; abundance: -; v_gene: TRBV7-2; j_gene: TRBJ2-1; d_gene: -
CDR3aa: CASSQGDYGYTF; CDR3nt: TGCGCCAGCTCACAGGGGGACTATGGCTACACCTTC; abundance: -; v_gene: TRBV5-1; j_gene: TRBJ1-2; d_gene: TRBD1
CDR3aa: CASSQVDRVGTEAFF; CDR3nt: TGCGCCAGCAGCCAAGTGGACAGGGTTGGCACTGAAGCTTTCTTT; abundance: -; v_gene: TRBV4-3; j_gene: TRBJ1-1; d_gene: TRBD1
CDR3aa: CASSLATKVAGGPRHYNEQFF; CDR3nt: TGCGCCAGCAGCTTGGCCACGAAGGTAGCGGGGGGTCCACGACACTACAATGAGCAGTTCTTC; abundance: -; v_gene: TRBV5-1; j_gene: TRBJ2-1; d_gene: TRBD2
CDR3aa: CASSYGGYYGYTF; CDR3nt: TGTGCCAGCAGTTACGGCGGATACTATGGCTACACCTTC; abundance: -; v_gene: TRBV6-6; j_gene: TRBJ1-2; d_gene: -
CDR3aa: CASSEQIFNSPLHF; CDR3nt: TGTGCCAGCAGTGAACAGATCTTCAATTCACCCCTCCACTTT; abundance: -; v_gene: TRBV6-1; j_gene: TRBJ1-6; d_gene: -
CDR3aa: CSSLSSGQGPMNYGYTF; CDR3nt: TGCAGCTCCCTCAGCAGCGGACAGGGCCCGATGAACTATGGCTACACCTTC; abundance: -; v_gene: TRBV29-1; j_gene: TRBJ1-2; d_gene: TRBD1
CDR3aa: CASSETGGSDEQYF; CDR3nt: TGTGCCAGCTCCGAGACAGGGGGCAGCGACGAGCAGTACTTC; abundance: few; v_gene: TRBV18; j_gene: TRBJ2-7; d_gene: TRBD1